These T cell receptor beta chains were read from a single sample in a study of OX40 agonist ivuxolimab in advanced cancers. Repertoires were generated with immunoSEQ multiplex PCR, while TCRdb's copy carries only in-frame clones and drops some. The sample yields some 110,000 clones, roughly 93% seen once. The sample here was CD4+ or CD8+ T cells sorted from blood, taken in a trial of the OX40 agonist ivuxolimab. These receptors originate from an adult with an advanced solid tumor such as melanoma, head and neck, liver or kidney cancer. The CDR3 runs from the conserved cysteine through the conserved F or W. D genes are given only for firm matches. Size tells how often a clone was seen (once, few, many) or the class of an expanded clone, and some rows leave it out.

CDR3nt: TGTGCCAGCACCGCCGAGGCTGGGCTCGCCACTGAAGCTTTCTTT
CDR3aa: CASTAEAGLATEAFF
j_gene: TRBJ1-1
v_gene: TRBV9
abundance: -
d_gene: -

CDR3nt: TGTGCCAGCAGTGAACGCCAAGCGTTCAATGAGCAGTTCTTC
CDR3aa: CASSERQAFNEQFF
j_gene: TRBJ2-1
v_gene: TRBV2
abundance: -
d_gene: -

CDR3nt: TGTGCCAGTCGTCCTGGGGGTCCCTATGGCTACACCTTC
CDR3aa: CASRPGGPYGYTF
j_gene: TRBJ1-2
v_gene: TRBV6-1
abundance: -
d_gene: -

CDR3nt: TGTGCCACTTCTAGAGGGATCGGGGAGCTGTTTTTT
CDR3aa: CATSRGIGELFF
j_gene: TRBJ2-2
v_gene: TRBV6-5
abundance: -
d_gene: -

CDR3nt: TGTGCCCCTGCGGGCTACGAGCAGTACTTC
CDR3aa: CAPAGYEQYF
j_gene: TRBJ2-7
v_gene: TRBV6-4
abundance: few
d_gene: -

CDR3nt: TGTGCCAGCAGCTTAGGGGACATAGGCTTATACAATGAGCAGTTCTTC
CDR3aa: CASSLGDIGLYNEQFF
j_gene: TRBJ2-1
v_gene: TRBV11-1
abundance: -
d_gene: -

CDR3nt: TGTGCCAGCAGTCTCAGCTACAATGAGCAGTTCTTC
CDR3aa: CASSLSYNEQFF
j_gene: TRBJ2-1
v_gene: TRBV6-1
abundance: -
d_gene: -

CDR3nt: TGTGCCAGCAGTATAAACACCGGGTTGGTGAACACTGAAGCTTTCTTT
CDR3aa: CASSINTGLVNTEAFF
j_gene: TRBJ1-1
v_gene: TRBV28
abundance: -
d_gene: -

CDR3nt: TGTGCCAGCAGCCAAAACAGGGGCGCTAACTATGGCTACACCTTC
CDR3aa: CASSQNRGANYGYTF
j_gene: TRBJ1-2
v_gene: TRBV7-8
abundance: -
d_gene: TRBD1

CDR3nt: TGTGCCAGCAGTGAAGGTACGGGGGTGATGAACACTGAAGCTTTCTTT
CDR3aa: CASSEGTGVMNTEAFF
j_gene: TRBJ1-1
v_gene: TRBV6-1
abundance: -
d_gene: -

CDR3nt: TGTGCCAGCAGTCCAGGGACCATCGACACCGGGGAGCTGTTTTTT
CDR3aa: CASSPGTIDTGELFF
j_gene: TRBJ2-2
v_gene: TRBV6-6
abundance: -
d_gene: -

CDR3nt: TGTGCCAGCAGCTTCGGGGGACAGGAGATAAAGACCCGCGGAAAACTGTTTTTT
CDR3aa: CASSFGGQEIKTRGKLFF
j_gene: TRBJ1-4
v_gene: TRBV5-5
abundance: -
d_gene: TRBD1

CDR3nt: TGTGCCAGCAGTTTAGGGGCGGGAGGGCCGTTTGCAGATACGCAGTATTTT
CDR3aa: CASSLGAGGPFADTQYF
j_gene: TRBJ2-3
v_gene: TRBV28
abundance: once
d_gene: TRBD2

CDR3nt: TGTGCCAGCAGCCAGGGGCATGGGATTGCAGCTAACTATGGCTACACCTTC
CDR3aa: CASSQGHGIAANYGYTF
j_gene: TRBJ1-2
v_gene: TRBV14
abundance: -
d_gene: -

CDR3nt: TGTGCCAGCAGCCAAGGGGGACAGGGGGCGTCCAACTATGGCTACACCTTC
CDR3aa: CASSQGGQGASNYGYTF
j_gene: TRBJ1-2
v_gene: TRBV4-2
abundance: -
d_gene: TRBD1

CDR3nt: TGCGCCAGCAGCCATCGGACAGGGGCCCCCTACGAGCAGTACTTC
CDR3aa: CASSHRTGAPYEQYF
j_gene: TRBJ2-7
v_gene: TRBV4-3
abundance: -
d_gene: TRBD1

CDR3nt: TGTGCCAGCAGCTTAGGGGGACAGATACGTTTAAACACCATATATTTT
CDR3aa: CASSLGGQIRLNTIYF
j_gene: TRBJ1-3
v_gene: TRBV11-2
abundance: -
d_gene: TRBD1

CDR3nt: TGCGCCAGCAGCTTCCGGGACACCGATGAAAAACTGTTTTTT
CDR3aa: CASSFRDTDEKLFF
j_gene: TRBJ1-4
v_gene: TRBV5-1
abundance: -
d_gene: -

CDR3nt: TGTGCCAGCAGCCCCGGACCTTCCCTCGGCGGGGAGCTGTTTTTT
CDR3aa: CASSPGPSLGGELFF
j_gene: TRBJ2-2
v_gene: TRBV7-9
abundance: -
d_gene: -

CDR3nt: TGTGCCAGTAGTTATCAGGGTACCCCCTACGAGCAGTACTTC
CDR3aa: CASSYQGTPYEQYF
j_gene: TRBJ2-7
v_gene: TRBV19
abundance: -
d_gene: -

CDR3nt: TGCGCCAGCAGCGCCTTGGGGCGGGGATCCCAAGAGACCCAGTACTTC
CDR3aa: CASSALGRGSQETQYF
j_gene: TRBJ2-5
v_gene: TRBV5-1
abundance: -
d_gene: -

CDR3nt: TGTGCCAGCAGCCAAGCCCCCGGCGTCCTTAGTTCACCCCTCCACTTT
CDR3aa: CASSQAPGVLSSPLHF
j_gene: TRBJ1-6
v_gene: TRBV14
abundance: once
d_gene: -

CDR3nt: TGTGCCAGCAGTCTCTTAGCGGGAGGGGCCAAAAACATTCAGTACTTC
CDR3aa: CASSLLAGGAKNIQYF
j_gene: TRBJ2-4
v_gene: TRBV27
abundance: -
d_gene: TRBD2